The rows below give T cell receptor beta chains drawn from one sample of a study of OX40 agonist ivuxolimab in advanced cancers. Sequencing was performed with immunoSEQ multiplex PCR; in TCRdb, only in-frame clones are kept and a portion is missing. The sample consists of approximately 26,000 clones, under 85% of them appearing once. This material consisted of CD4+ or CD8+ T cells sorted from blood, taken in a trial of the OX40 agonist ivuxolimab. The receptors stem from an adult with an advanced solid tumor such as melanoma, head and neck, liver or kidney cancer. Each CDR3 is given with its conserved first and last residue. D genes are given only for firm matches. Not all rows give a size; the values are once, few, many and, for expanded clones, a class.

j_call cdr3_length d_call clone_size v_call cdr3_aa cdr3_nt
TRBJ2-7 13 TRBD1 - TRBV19 CTSSSSTGREQYF TGTACCAGTAGTTCCTCGACAGGGCGCGAGCAGTACTTC
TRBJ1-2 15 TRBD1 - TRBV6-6 CASSSIRTGLYGYTF TGTGCCAGCAGTTCTATACGGACAGGGCTCTATGGCTACACCTTC
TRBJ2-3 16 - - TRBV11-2 CASSLRPFTGGDTQYF TGTGCCAGCAGCTTGAGACCTTTCACCGGTGGAGATACGCAGTATTTT
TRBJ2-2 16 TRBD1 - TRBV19 CASSPTDRGPIGELFF TGTGCCAGTAGTCCGACGGACAGGGGGCCGATCGGGGAGCTGTTTTTT
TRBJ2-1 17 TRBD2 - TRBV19 CASSIDLWASGGASPFF TGTGCCAGTAGTATAGATCTTTGGGCTAGCGGGGGGGCCAGTCCGTTCTTC
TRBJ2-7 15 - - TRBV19 CASSVGVGQIYEQYF TGTGCCAGTAGCGTGGGAGTGGGACAAATCTACGAGCAGTACTTC
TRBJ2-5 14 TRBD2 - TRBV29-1 CSVPGLAGVETQYF TGCAGCGTGCCAGGTCTAGCGGGGGTAGAGACCCAGTACTTC
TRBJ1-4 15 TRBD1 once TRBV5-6 CASSLMDRVNEKLFF TGTGCCAGCAGCCTAATGGACAGGGTGAATGAAAAACTGTTTTTT
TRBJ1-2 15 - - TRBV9 CASSVLGEGNYGYTF TGTGCCAGCAGCGTATTAGGGGAGGGGAACTATGGCTACACCTTC
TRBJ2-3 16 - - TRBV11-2 CASSSSDGSSTDTQYF TGTGCCAGCAGCTCCTCCGACGGTTCTAGCACAGATACGCAGTATTTT
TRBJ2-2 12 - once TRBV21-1 CASSKRRGELFF TGTGCCAGCAGCAAACGTCGCGGGGAGCTGTTTTTT
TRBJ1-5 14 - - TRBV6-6 CASTSQGNNQPQHF TGTGCCAGCACGAGTCAGGGAAACAATCAGCCCCAGCATTTT
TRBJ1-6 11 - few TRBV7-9 CASDGNSPLHF TGTGCCAGCGACGGGAATTCACCCCTCCACTTT
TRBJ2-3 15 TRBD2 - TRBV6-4 CASSETSGGLGTQYF TGTGCCAGCAGTGAGACTAGCGGGGGGCTCGGTACGCAGTATTTT
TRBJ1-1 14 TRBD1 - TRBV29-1 CSVEKSGGRTEAFF TGCAGCGTTGAAAAGTCAGGGGGTAGGACTGAAGCTTTCTTT
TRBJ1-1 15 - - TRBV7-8 CASSLDGGANTEAFF TGTGCCAGCAGCTTAGATGGGGGGGCGAACACTGAAGCTTTCTTT
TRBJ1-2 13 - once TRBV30 CAWSVGTSGGYTF TGTGCCTGGAGTGTTGGCACGTCGGGTGGCTACACCTTC
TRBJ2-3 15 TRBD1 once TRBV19 CVTSTGISRTDTQYF TGTGTCACCTCGACAGGGATCAGCCGCACAGATACGCAGTATTTT
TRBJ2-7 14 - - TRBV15 CATSINQGSYEQYF TGTGCCACCAGCATAAATCAGGGATCCTACGAGCAGTACTTC
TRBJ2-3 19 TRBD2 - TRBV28 CASSPVTSGGKIPPDTQYF TGTGCCAGCAGCCCGGTGACTAGCGGGGGAAAAATTCCACCAGATACGCAGTATTTT